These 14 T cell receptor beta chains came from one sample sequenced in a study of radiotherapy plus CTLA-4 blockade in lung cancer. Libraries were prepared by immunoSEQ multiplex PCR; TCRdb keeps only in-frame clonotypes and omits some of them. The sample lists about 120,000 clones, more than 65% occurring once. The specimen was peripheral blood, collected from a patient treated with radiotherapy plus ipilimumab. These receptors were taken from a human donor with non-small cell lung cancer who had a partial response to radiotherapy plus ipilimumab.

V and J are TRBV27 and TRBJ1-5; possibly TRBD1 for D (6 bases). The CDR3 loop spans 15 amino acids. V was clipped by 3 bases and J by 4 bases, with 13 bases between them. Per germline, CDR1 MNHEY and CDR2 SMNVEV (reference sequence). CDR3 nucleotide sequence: TGTGCCAGCAGTTTTAGCAGGGGCCCGAATCAGCCCCAGCATTTT. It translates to CASSFSRGPNQPQHF.

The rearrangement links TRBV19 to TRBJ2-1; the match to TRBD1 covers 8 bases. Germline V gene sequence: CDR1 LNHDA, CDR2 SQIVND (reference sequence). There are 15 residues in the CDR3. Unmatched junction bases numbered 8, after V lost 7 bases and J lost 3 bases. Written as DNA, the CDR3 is TGTGCCAGTAACACCGGGACAGGAGTCTACAATGAGCAGTTCTTC. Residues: CASNTGTGVYNEQFF.

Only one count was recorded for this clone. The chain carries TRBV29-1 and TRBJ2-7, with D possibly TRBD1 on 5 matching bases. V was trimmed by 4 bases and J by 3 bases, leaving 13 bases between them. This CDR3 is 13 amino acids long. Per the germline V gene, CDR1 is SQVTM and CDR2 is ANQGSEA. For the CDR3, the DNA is TGCAGCGTTGTGACAGCAAATATCTACGAGCAGTACTTC. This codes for CSVVTANIYEQYF.

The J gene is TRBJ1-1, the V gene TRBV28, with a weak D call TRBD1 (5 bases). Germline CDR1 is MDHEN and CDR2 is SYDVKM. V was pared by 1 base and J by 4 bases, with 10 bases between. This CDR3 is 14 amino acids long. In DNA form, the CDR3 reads TGTGCCAGCAGTTTATCCATCAGGGTCACTGAAGCTTTCTTT. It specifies CASSLSIRVTEAFF.

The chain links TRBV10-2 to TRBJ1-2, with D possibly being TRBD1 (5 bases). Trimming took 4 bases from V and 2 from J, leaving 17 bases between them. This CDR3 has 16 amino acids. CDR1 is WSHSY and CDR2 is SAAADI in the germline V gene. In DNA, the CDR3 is TGCGCCAGCAGTGGGATTAAGACAGATTCCAACTATGGCTACACCTTC. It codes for CASSGIKTDSNYGYTF.

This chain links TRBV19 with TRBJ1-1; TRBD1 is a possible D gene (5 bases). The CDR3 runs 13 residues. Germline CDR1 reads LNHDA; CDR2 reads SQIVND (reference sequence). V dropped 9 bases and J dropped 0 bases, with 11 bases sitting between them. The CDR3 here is CASSSTVNTEAFF. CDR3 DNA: TGTGCCAGCTCATCGACAGTGAACACTGAAGCTTTCTTT.

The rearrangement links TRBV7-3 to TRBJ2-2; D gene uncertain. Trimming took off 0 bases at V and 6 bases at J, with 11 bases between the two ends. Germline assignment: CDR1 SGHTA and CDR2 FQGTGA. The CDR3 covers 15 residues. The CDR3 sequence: CASSLTSARSGELFF. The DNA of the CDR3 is TGTGCCAGCAGCTTAACTTCAGCTAGGTCCGGGGAGCTGTTTTTT. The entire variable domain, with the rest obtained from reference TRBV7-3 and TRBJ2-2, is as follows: GAGVSQTPSNKVTEKGKYVELRCDPISGHTALYWYRQSLGQGPEFLIYFQGTGAADDSGLPNDRFFAVRPEGSVSTLKIQRTERGDSAVYLCASSLTSARSGELFFGEGSRLTVL.

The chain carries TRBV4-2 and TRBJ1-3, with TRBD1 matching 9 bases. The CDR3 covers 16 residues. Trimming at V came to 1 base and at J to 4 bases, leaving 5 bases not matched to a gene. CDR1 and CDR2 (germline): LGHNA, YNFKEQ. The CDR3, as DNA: TGTGCCAGCAGCCAAGCTACAGGGGGCGGCGGAAACACCATATATTTT. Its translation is CASSQATGGGGNTIYF.

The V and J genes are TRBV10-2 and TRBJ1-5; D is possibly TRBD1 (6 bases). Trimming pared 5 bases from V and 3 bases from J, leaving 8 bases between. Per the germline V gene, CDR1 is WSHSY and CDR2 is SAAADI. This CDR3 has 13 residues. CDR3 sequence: CASSTGPNQPQHF. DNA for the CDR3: TGCGCCAGCAGTACAGGGCCCAATCAGCCCCAGCATTTT.

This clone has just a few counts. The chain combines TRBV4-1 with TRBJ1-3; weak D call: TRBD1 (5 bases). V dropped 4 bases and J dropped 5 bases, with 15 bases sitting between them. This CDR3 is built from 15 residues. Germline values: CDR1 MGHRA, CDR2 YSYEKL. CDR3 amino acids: CASSLKEEGRNTIYF. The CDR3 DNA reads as TGCGCCAGCAGCCTTAAAGAGGAGGGGCGAAACACCATATATTTT.

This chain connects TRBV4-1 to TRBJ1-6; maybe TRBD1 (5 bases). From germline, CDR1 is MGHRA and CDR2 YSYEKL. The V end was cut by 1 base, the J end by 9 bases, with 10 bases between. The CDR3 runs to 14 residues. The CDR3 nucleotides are TGCGCCAGCAGCCAAGGTAGACAGATTTCACCCCTCCACTTT. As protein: CASSQGRQISPLHF.

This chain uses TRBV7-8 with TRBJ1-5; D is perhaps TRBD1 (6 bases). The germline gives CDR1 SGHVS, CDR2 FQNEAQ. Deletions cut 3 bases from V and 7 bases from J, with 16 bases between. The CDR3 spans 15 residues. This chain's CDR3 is CASSLGGRREQPQHF. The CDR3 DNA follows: TGTGCCAGCAGCTTGGGGGGGCGCAGAGAACAGCCCCAGCATTTT.

The CDR3 loop reads CASSLAGVTGELFF. In DNA form, the CDR3 reads TGCGCCAGCAGCCTAGCGGGAGTCACCGGGGAGCTGTTTTTT. This sequence joins TRBV5-1 and TRBJ2-2, with 10 bases matching TRBD2. With V trimmed by 4 bases and J by 4 bases, 1 base remained unmatched. CDR3 length: 14 residues. CDR1 SGHRS and CDR2 YFSETQ come from the germline V gene.

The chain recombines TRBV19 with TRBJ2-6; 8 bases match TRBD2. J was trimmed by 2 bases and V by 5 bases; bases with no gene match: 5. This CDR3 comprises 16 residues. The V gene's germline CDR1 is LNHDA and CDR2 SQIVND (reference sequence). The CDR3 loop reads CASSFGLAAGANVLTF. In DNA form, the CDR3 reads TGTGCCAGTAGTTTTGGACTAGCAGCTGGGGCCAACGTCCTGACTTTC. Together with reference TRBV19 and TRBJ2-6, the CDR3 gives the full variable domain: DGGITQSPKYLFRKEGQNVTLSCEQNLNHDAMYWYRQDPGQGLRLIYYSQIVNDFQKGDIAEGYSVSREKKESFPLTVTSAQKNPTAFYLCASSFGLAAGANVLTFGAGSRLTVL.